This TCR beta chain was documented in a study of T and B cells in COVID-19 patients. Study findings and constraints: Blood from mildly ill patients while symptomatic, and early samples from severe cases, were scarce.

From blood, about 240-500 ng of genomic DNA served as TRB template. The germline CDR1 and CDR2 sequences are MNHEY and SVGAGI. The CDR3 extends over 15 amino acids. V gave up 5 bases and J gave up 1 base, with 12 bases separating them. Multiplex PCR with BIOMED2 TRB-A/B primer pools amplified TRB rearrangements. TCRdb itself ran the multiplex PCR reads through MiXCR, one entry per CDR3 protein. The sample includes 1,400 to 1,500 distinct CDR3 sequences, 25% of them seen just once. Concerning this clonotype: What it recognizes is unknown.

This chain connects TRBV6-5 to TRBJ2-1; the D is unclear. The sequenced sample was blood. The clonotype was recovered from a human donor with active COVID-19. The CDR3 nucleotides are TGTGCCAGCAGTGACACCTTAGGGTCCTACAATGAGCAGTTCTTC. It is translated as CASSDTLGSYNEQFF.